The present T cell receptor beta chain was sequenced within a study of T cells after yellow fever vaccination. This CDR3 is 16 amino acids long. Per germline, CDR1 SGHNT and CDR2 YYREEE (reference sequence). V was pared by 0 bases and J by 1 base, with 8 bases between. TCRdb re-called the 5' RACE reads with MiXCR, one entry per CDR3 protein. The sample yields 100,000 to 150,000 distinct CDR3 sequences, more than 6.5% seen once. This TCR derives from a man younger than 35 who received the YFV17D yellow fever vaccine. The chain recombines TRBV5-4 with TRBJ2-6; D is perhaps TRBD1 (5 bases). Sequences were derived from CD4+ T cells sorted from PBMCs, sampled 9 to 10 days after the first yellow fever vaccination. This CDR3 is CASSLAAGSGANVLTF. CDR3 DNA: TGTGCCAGCAGCTTGGCGGCAGGGTCTGGGGCCAACGTCCTGACTTTC.